This T cell receptor beta chain was sequenced in a study of blood T cell repertoires in COVID-19. Study as a whole: Some COVID-19 samples were acute and others convalescent; all came from the United States, Italy and Spain. The cDNA or gDNA used as material had been derived from T cells, B-cell-depleted T cells, or PBMCs.

This table comes from immunoSEQ multiplex PCR, and its TCRdb copy is limited to in-frame clones, with some not included. The repertoire includes about 230,000 clones, about 84% of them detected once, and 1.5% to 2% sits in the top ten. Trimming at V came to 2 bases and at J to 6 bases, leaving 9 bases not matched to a gene. There are 15 residues in the CDR3. Looked up from germline, CDR1 is SGHNT and CDR2 is YYREEE (reference sequence). Membership in each cohort depended on participant-reported clinical history. Sequenced input: PBMCs or T cells enriched from blood (not recorded which). The receptor's source is a man aged 55 to 70 who had recovered from COVID-19. V and J are TRBV5-4 and TRBJ2-3; 7 nucleotides align to TRBD1. Here the CDR3 reads CASSLQGSVGDTQYF. CDR3 nucleotide sequence: TGTGCCAGCAGCTTACAGGGGAGCGTGGGCGATACGCAGTATTTT.